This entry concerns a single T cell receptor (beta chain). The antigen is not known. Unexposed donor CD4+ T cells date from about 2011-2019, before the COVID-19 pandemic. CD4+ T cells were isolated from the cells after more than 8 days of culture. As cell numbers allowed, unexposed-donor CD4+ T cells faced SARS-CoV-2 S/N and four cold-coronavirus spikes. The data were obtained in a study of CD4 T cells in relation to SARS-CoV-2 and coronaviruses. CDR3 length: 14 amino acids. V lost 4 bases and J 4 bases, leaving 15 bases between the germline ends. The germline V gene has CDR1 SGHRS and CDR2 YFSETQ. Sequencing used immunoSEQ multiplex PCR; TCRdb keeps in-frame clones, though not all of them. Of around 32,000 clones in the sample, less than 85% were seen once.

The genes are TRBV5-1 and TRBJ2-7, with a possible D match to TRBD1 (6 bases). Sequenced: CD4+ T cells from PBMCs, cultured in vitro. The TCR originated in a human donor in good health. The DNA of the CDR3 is TGCGCCAGCAGCGCACAGGGTGGGGGATACGAGCAGTACTTC. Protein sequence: CASSAQGGGYEQYF.